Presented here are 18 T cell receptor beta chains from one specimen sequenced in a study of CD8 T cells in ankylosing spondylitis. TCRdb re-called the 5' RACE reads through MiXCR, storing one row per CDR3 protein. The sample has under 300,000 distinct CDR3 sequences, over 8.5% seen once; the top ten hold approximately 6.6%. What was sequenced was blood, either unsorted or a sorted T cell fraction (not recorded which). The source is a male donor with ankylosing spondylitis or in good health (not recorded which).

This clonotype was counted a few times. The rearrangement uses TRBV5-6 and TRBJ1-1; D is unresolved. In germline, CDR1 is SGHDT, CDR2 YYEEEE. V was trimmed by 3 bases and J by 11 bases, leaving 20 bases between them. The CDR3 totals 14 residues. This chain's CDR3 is CASSSYERRVPAFF. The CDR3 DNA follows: TGTGCCAGCAGCTCATACGAGAGGAGGGTACCGGCTTTCTTT.

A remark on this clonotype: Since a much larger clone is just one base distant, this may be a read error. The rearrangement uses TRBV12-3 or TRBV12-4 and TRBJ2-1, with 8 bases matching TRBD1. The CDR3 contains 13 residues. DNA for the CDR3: TGTGCCAGCAGCTGGGACAGGAACAATAAGCAGTTCTTC. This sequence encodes CASSWDRNNKQFF.

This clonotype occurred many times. CDR3 region: CSARQEDEASSYNSPLHF. Written as DNA, the CDR3 is TGCAGTGCTAGACAGGAAGACGAAGCTAGCTCCTATAATTCACCCCTCCACTTT. This chain connects TRBV20-1 to TRBJ1-6; D ambiguous. Germline loops: CDR1 DFQATT, CDR2 SNEGSKA (reference sequence). Trimming took 2 bases from V and 0 from J, leaving 17 bases between them. CDR3 length equals 18 residues.

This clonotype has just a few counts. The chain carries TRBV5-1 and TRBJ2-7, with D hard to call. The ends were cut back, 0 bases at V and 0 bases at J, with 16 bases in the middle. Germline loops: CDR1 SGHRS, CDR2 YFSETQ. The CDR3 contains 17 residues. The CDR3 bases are TGCGCCAGCAGCTTGGTCGTTGGCAGCCAAAACTCCTACGAGCAGTACTTC. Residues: CASSLVVGSQNSYEQYF. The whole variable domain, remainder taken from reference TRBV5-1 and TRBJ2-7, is KAGVTQTPRYLIKTRGQQVTLSCSPISGHRSVSWYQQTPGQGLQFLFEYFSETQRNKGNFPGRFSGRQFSNSRSEMNVSTLELGDSALYLCASSLVVGSQNSYEQYFGPGTRLTVT.

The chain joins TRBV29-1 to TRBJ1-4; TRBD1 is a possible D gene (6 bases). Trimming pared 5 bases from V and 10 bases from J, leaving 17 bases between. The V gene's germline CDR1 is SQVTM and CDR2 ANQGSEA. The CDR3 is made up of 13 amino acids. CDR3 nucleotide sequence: TGCAGCGTTTTTGGACAGAGCTTGGGAAAACTGTTTTTT. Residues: CSVFGQSLGKLFF.

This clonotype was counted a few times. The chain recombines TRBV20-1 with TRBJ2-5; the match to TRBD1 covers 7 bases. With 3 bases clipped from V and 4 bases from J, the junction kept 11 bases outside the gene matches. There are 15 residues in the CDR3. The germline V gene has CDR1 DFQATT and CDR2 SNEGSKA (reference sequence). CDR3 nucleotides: TGCAGTGCTAGCCTCCGGGGCAGGGGGAGAGAGACCCAGTACTTC. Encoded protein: CSASLRGRGRETQYF.

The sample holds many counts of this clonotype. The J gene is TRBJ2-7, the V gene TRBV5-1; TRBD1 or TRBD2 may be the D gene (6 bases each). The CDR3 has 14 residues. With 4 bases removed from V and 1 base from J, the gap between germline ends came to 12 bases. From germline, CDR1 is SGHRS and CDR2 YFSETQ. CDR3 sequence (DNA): TGCGCCAGCAGCACACAAGGGGGGTCCTACGAGCAGTACTTC. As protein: CASSTQGGSYEQYF.

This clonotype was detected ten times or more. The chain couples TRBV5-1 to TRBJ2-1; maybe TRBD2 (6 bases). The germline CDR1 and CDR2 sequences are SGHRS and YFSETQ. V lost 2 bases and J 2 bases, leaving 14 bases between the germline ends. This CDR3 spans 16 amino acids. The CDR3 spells CASSFSGTGAYNEQFF. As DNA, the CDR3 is TGCGCCAGCAGCTTTTCCGGGACGGGGGCCTACAATGAGCAGTTCTTC.

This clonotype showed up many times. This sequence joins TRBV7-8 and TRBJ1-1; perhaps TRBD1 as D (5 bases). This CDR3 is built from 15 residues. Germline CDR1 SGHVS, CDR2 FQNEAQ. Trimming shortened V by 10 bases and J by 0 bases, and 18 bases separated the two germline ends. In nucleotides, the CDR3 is TGTGCCACTGGGACCGACCACGACATGAACACTGAAGCTTTCTTT. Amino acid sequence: CATGTDHDMNTEAFF.

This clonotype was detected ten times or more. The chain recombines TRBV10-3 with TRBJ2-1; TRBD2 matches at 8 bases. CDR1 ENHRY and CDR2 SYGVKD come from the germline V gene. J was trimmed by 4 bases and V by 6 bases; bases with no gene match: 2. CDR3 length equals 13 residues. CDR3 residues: CAIRTSEYNEQFF. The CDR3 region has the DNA TGTGCCATCAGGACTAGCGAGTACAATGAGCAGTTCTTC.

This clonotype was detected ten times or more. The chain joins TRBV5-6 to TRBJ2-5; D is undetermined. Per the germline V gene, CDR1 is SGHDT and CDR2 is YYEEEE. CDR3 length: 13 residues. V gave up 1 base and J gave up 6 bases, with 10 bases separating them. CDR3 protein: CASSLPGAKTQYF. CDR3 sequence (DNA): TGTGCCAGCAGCTTGCCAGGAGCGAAGACCCAGTACTTC. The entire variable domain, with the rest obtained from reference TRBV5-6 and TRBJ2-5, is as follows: DAGVTQSPTHLIKTRGQQVTLRCSPKSGHDTVSWYQQALGQGPQFIFQYYEEEERQRGNFPDRFSGHQFPNYSSELNVNALLLGDSALYLCASSLPGAKTQYFGPGTRLLVL.

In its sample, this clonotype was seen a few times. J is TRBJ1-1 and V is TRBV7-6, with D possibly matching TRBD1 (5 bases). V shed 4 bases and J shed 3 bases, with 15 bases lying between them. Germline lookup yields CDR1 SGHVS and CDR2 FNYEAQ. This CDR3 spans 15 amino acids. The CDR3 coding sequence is TGTGCCAGCAGCTCCGTTGGAGGGGTGGACACTGAAGCTTTCTTT. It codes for CASSSVGGVDTEAFF.

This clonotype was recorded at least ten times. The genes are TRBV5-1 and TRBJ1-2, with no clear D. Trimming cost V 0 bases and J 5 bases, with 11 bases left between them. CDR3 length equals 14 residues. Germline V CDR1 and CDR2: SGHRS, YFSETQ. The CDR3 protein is CASSLEPEGYGYTF. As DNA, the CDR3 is TGCGCCAGCAGCTTGGAGCCGGAAGGTTATGGCTACACCTTC.

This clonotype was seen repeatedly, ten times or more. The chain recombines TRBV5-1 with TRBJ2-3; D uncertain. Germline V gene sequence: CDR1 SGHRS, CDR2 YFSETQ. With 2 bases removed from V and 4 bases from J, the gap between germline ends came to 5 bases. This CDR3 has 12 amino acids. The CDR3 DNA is TGCGCCAGCAGCTTATTGGCAGATACGCAGTATTTT. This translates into CASSLLADTQYF.

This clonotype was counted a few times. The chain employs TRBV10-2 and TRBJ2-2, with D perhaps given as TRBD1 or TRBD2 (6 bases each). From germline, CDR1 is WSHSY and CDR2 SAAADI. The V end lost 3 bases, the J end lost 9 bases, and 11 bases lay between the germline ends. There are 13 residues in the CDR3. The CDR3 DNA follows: TGCGCCAGCAGTGACAGGGGAGGCAGGGAGCTGTTTTTT. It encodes CASSDRGGRELFF.

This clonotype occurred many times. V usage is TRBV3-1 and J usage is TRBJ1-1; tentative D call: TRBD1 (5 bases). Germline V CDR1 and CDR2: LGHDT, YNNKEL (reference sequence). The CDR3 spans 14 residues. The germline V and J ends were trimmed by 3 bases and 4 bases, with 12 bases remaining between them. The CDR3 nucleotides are TGTGCCAGCAGCCATGGAGACAGATCCACTGAAGCTTTCTTT. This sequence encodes CASSHGDRSTEAFF.

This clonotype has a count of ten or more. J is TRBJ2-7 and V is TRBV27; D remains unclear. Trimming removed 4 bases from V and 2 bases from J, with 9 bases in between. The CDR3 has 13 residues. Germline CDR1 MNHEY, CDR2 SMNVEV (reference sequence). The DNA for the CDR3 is TGTGCCAGCAGTTCGGAAGGTCCCTACGAGCAGTACTTC. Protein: CASSSEGPYEQYF.

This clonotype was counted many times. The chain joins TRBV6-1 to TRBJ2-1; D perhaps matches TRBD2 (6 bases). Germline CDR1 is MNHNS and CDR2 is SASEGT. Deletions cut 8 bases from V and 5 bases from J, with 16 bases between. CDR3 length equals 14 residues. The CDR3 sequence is CASGRPSGDNEQFF. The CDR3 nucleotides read TGTGCCAGCGGTCGCCCCTCGGGAGACAATGAGCAGTTCTTC.